Ten or more counts support the clone carrying this TCR beta chain. Its antigen is unknown. This sample was included in a study of shared clonotypes between healthy human individuals. Subsets obtained from CD4+ cells comprised CD45RA+ naive and CD45RA-negative memory cells. This table comes from immunoSEQ multiplex PCR, and its TCRdb copy is limited to in-frame clones, with some not included. Of roughly 640,000 clones in the sample, roughly 70% were seen once. J lost 6 bases, V lost 6 bases, and 6 bases had no gene match. Germline CDR1 and CDR2: KGHSH and LQKENI. This CDR3 region has 13 residues. Regarding the study as a whole: Rarefaction showed sorted-subset sequencing was incomplete despite large depth.

The rearrangement uses TRBV18 and TRBJ1-2; 8 positions agree with TRBD1. The material sequenced was memory CD4+ T cells sorted from blood. Subset indicated: CD45RA-negative fraction. This clonotype originated in a woman younger than 45 in good health. CDR3 bases: TGTGCCAGCTCGCCTCTGACAGGGGATGGCTACACCTTC. It codes for CASSPLTGDGYTF. The entire variable domain, with the rest obtained from reference TRBV18 and TRBJ1-2, is as follows: NAGVMQNPRHLVRRRGQEARLRCSPMKGHSHVYWYRQLPEEGLKFMVYLQKENIIDESGMPKERFSAEFPKEGPSILRIQQVVRGDSAAYFCASSPLTGDGYTFGSGTRLTVV.